These 28 T cell receptor beta chains came from one sample sequenced in a study of blood T cell repertoires in COVID-19. Clones were read by immunoSEQ multiplex PCR, and TCRdb kept only the in-frame ones, dropping some. Of hundreds of thousands of clones listed, about 88% are singletons. The sample was peripheral blood. Receptors originate from a woman in her fifties or sixties with COVID-19, enrolled during active disease.

The chain has TRBV3-1 (or the pseudogene TRBV3-2) and TRBJ1-1, with D unresolved. V was shortened by 1 base and J by 6 bases, with 9 bases between the two germline ends. The CDR3 totals 13 residues. CDR1 and CDR2 (germline): LGHDT, YNNKEL (reference sequence). This CDR3 reads CASSQVRGAEAFF. The CDR3 coding sequence is TGTGCCAGCAGCCAAGTGAGAGGAGCTGAAGCTTTCTTT.

The chain couples TRBV28 to TRBJ1-1; 7 bases agree with TRBD1. Germline CDR1 is MDHEN and CDR2 is SYDVKM. V lost 10 bases to trimming and J lost 6 bases; unmatched junction nucleotides: 14. CDR3 size: 14 residues. Here the CDR3 DNA reads TGTGCCACCTCAGGGGGACGGGGCGTTTCTGAAGCTTTCTTT. The encoded protein is CATSGGRGVSEAFF.

The V and J genes are TRBV4-1 and TRBJ2-3, with 8 bases lining up with TRBD1. The CDR3 sequence is 15 residues long. J lost 4 bases, V lost 4 bases, and 7 bases had no gene match. The germline V gene has CDR1 MGHRA and CDR2 YSYEKL. CDR3 sequence (DNA): TGCGCCAGCAGCCTTCTGACAGGGGTCCCAGATACGCAGTATTTT. This sequence encodes CASSLLTGVPDTQYF.

The J gene is TRBJ2-3, the V gene TRBV6-5, with D possibly matching TRBD2 (5 bases). Germline V gene sequence: CDR1 MNHEY, CDR2 SVGAGI. The V gene lost 6 bases and the J gene lost 6 bases, with 13 bases spanning the gap. This CDR3 region has 13 residues. The CDR3 DNA sequence: TGTGCCAGCAGACCCGGCGGGTCGGATACGCAGTATTTT. Amino acids: CASRPGGSDTQYF.

The J gene is TRBJ1-3, the V gene TRBV6-5, with D maybe TRBD1 (6 bases). The V end lost 6 bases, the J end lost 2 bases, and 11 bases lay between the germline ends. Per the germline V gene, CDR1 is MNHEY and CDR2 is SVGAGI. This CDR3 has 14 residues. The CDR3 DNA reads TGTGCCAGCAGCATACAGGGTGCTGGAAACACCATATATTTT. Protein sequence: CASSIQGAGNTIYF.

The chain carries TRBV2 and TRBJ2-7; a weak D match, TRBD1 (6 bases). V was pared by 7 bases and J by 2 bases, with 15 bases between. Germline CDR1 is SNHLY and CDR2 is FYNNEI. The CDR3 spans 14 residues. DNA of the CDR3: TGTGCCAGCAACCTAGGGGGAATCACCTACGAGCAGTACTTC. Protein product: CASNLGGITYEQYF.

This rearrangement joins TRBV18 to TRBJ1-4; weak D call: TRBD1 (6 bases). Germline CDR1 and CDR2: KGHSH and LQKENI. V was cut by 3 bases and J by 4 bases, with 9 bases left in between. The CDR3 has 14 amino acids. The CDR3 DNA reads as TGTGCCAGCTCACCTCAGGGGTTTAATGAAAAACTGTTTTTT. Amino acids: CASSPQGFNEKLFF.

The chain links TRBV13 to TRBJ2-1; perhaps TRBD1 as D (6 bases). CDR3 length: 12 amino acids. The germline V gene encodes CDR1 PRHDT and CDR2 FYEKMQ (reference sequence). V dropped 4 bases and J dropped 7 bases, with 8 bases sitting between them. The chain's CDR3 is CASSWGRNEQFF. CDR3 bases: TGTGCCAGCAGCTGGGGGCGGAATGAGCAGTTCTTC.

The rearrangement joins TRBV7-9 to TRBJ2-3; weak D call: TRBD1 (5 bases). Germline V lookup: CDR1 SEHNR, CDR2 FQNEAQ (reference sequence). The CDR3 spans 11 residues. V lost 4 bases and J lost 7, with 6 bases in between. As DNA, the CDR3 is TGTGCCAGCAGCTCAGGGCATACGCAGTATTTT. This translates into CASSSGHTQYF.

J is TRBJ1-5 and V is TRBV6-1; 7 nucleotides line up with TRBD1. Germline trimming cut 2 bases from V and 7 bases from J; bases unmatched to any gene: 5. The CDR3 runs to 14 residues. Germline values: CDR1 MNHNS, CDR2 SASEGT. The CDR3 coding sequence is TGTGCCAGCAGTGAAAATGACAGGGCGCAGCCCCAGCATTTT. It translates to CASSENDRAQPQHF.

The V and J genes are TRBV23-1 and TRBJ2-2; D gene ambiguous. TRBV23-1 is reported as an ORF; its role is uncertain. This CDR3 is 10 amino acids long. V gave up 7 bases and J gave up 6 bases, with 3 bases separating them. The CDR3 DNA sequence: TGCGCCAGCATATCCGGGGAGCTGTTTTTT. Protein sequence: CASISGELFF.

This chain joins TRBV9 and TRBJ2-1; D is uncertain. Per the germline V gene, CDR1 is SGDLS and CDR2 is YYNGEE. This CDR3 is 15 amino acids long. Trimming cost V 0 bases and J 6 bases, with 13 bases left between them. The CDR3 DNA reads as TGTGCCAGCAGCGTAGTAGAGTCCGGCGGCAATGAGCAGTTCTTC. Its protein product is CASSVVESGGNEQFF.

V is TRBV5-4 and J is TRBJ1-2; TRBD1 aligns across 10 bases. The ends lost 1 base at V and 4 bases at J; junction bases unmatched: 7. Germline V lookup: CDR1 SGHNT, CDR2 YYREEE (reference sequence). CDR3 length: 16 residues. CDR3 sequence (DNA): TGTGCCAGCAGCTTGCTTGGGACAGGGGACCGCTATGGCTACACCTTC. It codes for CASSLLGTGDRYGYTF.

This rearrangement joins TRBV5-1 to TRBJ1-1; tentatively, D is TRBD1 (5 bases). The CDR3 totals 14 residues. Between the trimmed V and J ends, which lost 4 bases and 2 bases, there was a span of 12 bases. Germline-derived CDR1 and CDR2 are SGHRS and YFSETQ. The CDR3 is CASSLDTSNTEAFF. CDR3 in DNA: TGCGCCAGCAGCCTGGACACAAGTAACACTGAAGCTTTCTTT. The full variable domain, with the rest looked up from reference TRBV5-1 and TRBJ1-1, is KAGVTQTPRYLIKTRGQQVTLSCSPISGHRSVSWYQQTPGQGLQFLFEYFSETQRNKGNFPGRFSGRQFSNSRSEMNVSTLELGDSALYLCASSLDTSNTEAFFGQGTRLTVV.

This clone occurred a few times. J is TRBJ2-7 and V is TRBV30; D is unresolved. The CDR3 sequence is 13 residues long. From germline, CDR1 is GTSNPN and CDR2 SVGIG (reference sequence). Trimming removed 8 bases at V and 2 bases at J, with 16 bases between. CDR3: CALLGRETYEQYF. CDR3 DNA: TGTGCCCTACTGGGCAGAGAAACCTACGAGCAGTACTTC.

The V gene is TRBV28, the J gene TRBJ2-7; a possible D gene is TRBD1 (6 bases). V lost 10 bases and J lost 2, with 18 bases in between. This CDR3 is 14 amino acids long. The germline V gene encodes CDR1 MDHEN and CDR2 SYDVKM. This CDR3 is CATPGGGSAYEQYF. CDR3 bases: TGTGCCACCCCCGGTGGGGGCAGCGCCTACGAGCAGTACTTC.

The rearrangement joins TRBV27 to TRBJ1-1, with D uncertain. The CDR3 consists of 11 residues. Germline V gives CDR1 MNHEY, CDR2 SMNVEV (reference sequence). Trimming cost V 7 bases and J 3 bases, with 6 bases left between them. CDR3 nucleotides: TGTGCCAGCATCCGTCACACTGAAGCTTTCTTT. Amino acids: CASIRHTEAFF.

This sequence joins TRBV5-4 and TRBJ2-7, with 7 bases aligning to TRBD1. The CDR3 runs 17 residues. Germline values: CDR1 SGHNT, CDR2 YYREEE (reference sequence). V trimming: 2 bases; J trimming: 5 bases; junction bases outside the gene matches: 16. The CDR3 DNA reads TGTGCCAGCAGCTTCGCCCATCCGGGACAGAGGGTCCACGAGCAGTACTTC. This codes for CASSFAHPGQRVHEQYF.

The DNA of the CDR3 is TGTGCCAGCACAGGGATTAGCAATCAGCCCCAGCATTTT. Protein sequence: CASTGISNQPQHF. The chain is built from TRBV2 and TRBJ1-5, with D maybe TRBD1 (5 bases). The V and J ends lost 7 bases and 0 bases respectively, with 7 bases between them. Germline V gives CDR1 SNHLY, CDR2 FYNNEI. There are 13 residues in the CDR3.

Here the CDR3 reads CASRLTGVPEAFF. The CDR3 DNA reads TGTGCCAGCAGACTGACAGGGGTCCCTGAAGCTTTCTTT. The rearrangement uses TRBV6-5 and TRBJ1-1, with TRBD1 matching 8 bases. The CDR3 runs to 13 residues. V dropped 6 bases and J dropped 6; count of bases not matched to a gene: 6. Germline V gene data show CDR1 as MNHEY and CDR2 as SVGAGI.

The chain links TRBV19 to TRBJ1-5; perhaps TRBD1 as D (5 bases). The CDR3 runs 15 residues. CDR1 LNHDA and CDR2 SQIVND come from the germline V gene (reference sequence). Trimming left V 4 bases short and J 4 bases short, with 14 bases between. The CDR3 nucleotides read TGTGCCAGTAGTACTCGGGCAGGGAGGAATCAGCCCCAGCATTTT. Amino acids: CASSTRAGRNQPQHF. Filled out from reference TRBV19 and TRBJ1-5, the complete variable domain reads DGGITQSPKYLFRKEGQNVTLSCEQNLNHDAMYWYRQDPGQGLRLIYYSQIVNDFQKGDIAEGYSVSREKKESFPLTVTSAQKNPTAFYLCASSTRAGRNQPQHFGDGTRLSIL.

The chain has TRBV5-5 and TRBJ2-4; D perhaps matches TRBD1 (5 bases). Germline loops: CDR1 SGHKS, CDR2 YYEKEE (reference sequence). The CDR3 runs 13 residues. The V and J ends lost 2 bases and 13 bases respectively, with 16 bases between them. The CDR3 nucleotides read TGTGCCAGCAGCTTAGCGACAGTGGAAGTACAGTACTTC. It encodes CASSLATVEVQYF.

This clone appeared a single time. The chain carries TRBV19 and TRBJ2-2; perhaps TRBD2 as D (7 bases). V was shortened by 4 bases and J by 1 base, with 13 bases between the two germline ends. The CDR3 contains 16 residues. CDR1 and CDR2 (germline): LNHDA, SQIVND (reference sequence). CDR3 DNA: TGTGCCAGTAGTAACGCGGGGGCCTGGAACACCGGGGAGCTGTTTTTT. Amino acid sequence: CASSNAGAWNTGELFF.

This chain joins TRBV6-5 and TRBJ2-7; tentative D call: TRBD1 (6 bases). Germline V lookup: CDR1 MNHEY, CDR2 SVGAGI. This CDR3 spans 13 amino acids. V was clipped by 6 bases and J by 2 bases, with 11 bases between them. The CDR3: CASRSRQAYEQYF. DNA of the CDR3: TGTGCCAGCAGATCCAGACAGGCCTACGAGCAGTACTTC.

This sequence joins TRBV19 and TRBJ1-5; TRBD1 might be the D (6 bases). V lost 3 bases, J lost 4 bases, and 13 bases lay in between. The germline CDR1 and CDR2 sequences are LNHDA and SQIVND (reference sequence). CDR3 length equals 15 residues. CDR3 in amino acids: CASSISDSPNQPQHF. CDR3 bases: TGTGCCAGTAGTATTTCGGACAGCCCGAATCAGCCCCAGCATTTT.

This clone was seen more than once but under ten times. The chain carries TRBV7-6 and TRBJ2-3, with D uncertain. The V end lost 2 bases, the J end lost 5 bases, and 8 bases lay between the germline ends. Germline values: CDR1 SGHVS, CDR2 FNYEAQ. CDR3 length equals 13 residues. The CDR3 region is CASSLTLKDTQYF. The CDR3 DNA reads as TGTGCCAGCAGCTTAACTCTCAAAGATACGCAGTATTTT.

The chain has TRBV7-9 and TRBJ1-1; tentatively, D is TRBD1 (6 bases). The CDR3 loop spans 14 amino acids. The germline V and J ends were trimmed by 6 bases and 0 bases, with 11 bases remaining between them. Germline CDR1 is SEHNR and CDR2 is FQNEAQ (reference sequence). The CDR3, as DNA: TGTGCCAGCAGGTCGGGACAACTGAACACTGAAGCTTTCTTT. Its protein is CASRSGQLNTEAFF.

The chain is built from TRBV11-2 and TRBJ2-3; D is undetermined. The germline CDR1 and CDR2 sequences are SGHAT and FQNNGV. The CDR3 extends over 12 amino acids. With 4 bases removed from V and 6 bases from J, the gap between germline ends came to 8 bases. For the CDR3, the DNA is TGTGCCAGCAGCTGGATGGGCGATACGCAGTATTTT. Protein product: CASSWMGDTQYF.